The rows below give T cell receptor beta chains drawn from one sample of a study of T-cell memory formation after mild COVID-19. TCRdb reanalysed the 5' RACE reads using MiXCR and keeps one entry per CDR3 protein. Of approximately 190,000 distinct CDR3 sequences in the sample, around 16% are singletons; the top ten hold roughly 2.3%. The sequenced sample was PBMCs or a T cell subset sorted from them (not recorded which). The receptors were sampled from an adult woman who had mild COVID-19 (a few samples of this study predate the infection). Cell type and time point are not known. Both conserved end residues are part of each CDR3. D genes are given only for firm matches. Clone size is given for some rows only: seen once, a few or many times, or a class if the clone is expanded.

>NA|TRBV5-1|TRBJ2-3|TRBD2
TGCGCCAGCAGCTTTAGCGGGGGTCGCACAGATACGCAGTATTTT
CASSFSGGRTDTQYF
>few|TRBV4-2|TRBJ1-1|NA
TGTGCCAGCAGCCAAGGGGGACAACTGAACACTGAAGCTTTCTTT
CASSQGGQLNTEAFF
>NA|TRBV10-3|TRBJ2-5|NA
TGTGCCATCAGTGGGGACCAAGAGACCCAGTACTTC
CAISGDQETQYF
>few|TRBV7-3|TRBJ2-3|NA
TGTGCCAGCAGCCGGACGCCAGGGGCAGATACGCAGTATTTT
CASSRTPGADTQYF
>few|TRBV27|TRBJ2-7|TRBD2
TGTGCCAGCAGTAGGCTAGCGGGAGCCTACGAGCAGTACTTC
CASSRLAGAYEQYF
>NA|TRBV6-5|TRBJ2-3|NA
TGTGCCAGCAGTTTTCAGCGCCGCACAGATACGCAGTATTTT
CASSFQRRTDTQYF
>many|TRBV5-1|TRBJ2-3|TRBD2
TGCGCCAGCAGCGTATCGACTAGCGGGGGAGCGACAGATACGCAGTATTTT
CASSVSTSGGATDTQYF
>NA|TRBV6-1|TRBJ1-2|NA
TGTGCCAGCAGTGAAGCGCTTGGAGGTCTCGATGGCTACACCTTC
CASSEALGGLDGYTF
>few|TRBV6-6|TRBJ2-7|TRBD1
TGTGCCAGCAGTTCGACAGGGGGTGTGGAGCAGTACTTC
CASSSTGGVEQYF
>NA|TRBV9|TRBJ1-1|NA
TGTGCCAGCAGCGTAGAGCCCAGGGGTACTGAAGCTTTCTTT
CASSVEPRGTEAFF
>NA|TRBV12-3/TRBV12-4|TRBJ1-1|TRBD1
TGTGCCAGCCCCACCGACAGGGGGCCCGTTGCTGAAGCTTTCTTT
CASPTDRGPVAEAFF
>NA|TRBV7-2|TRBJ2-4|NA
TGTGCCAGCAGCGTTACTCGCTCAGCCAAAAACATTCAGTACTTC
CASSVTRSAKNIQYF
>NA|TRBV5-1|TRBJ2-1|NA
TGCGCCAGCAGCTTGGCCGAAGGGTATGAGCAGTTCTTC
CASSLAEGYEQFF
>few|TRBV6-2/TRBV6-3|TRBJ1-2|NA
TGTGCCAGCCAAGGACCCTCCGTCTATGGCTACACCTTC
CASQGPSVYGYTF